Sequencing of this TCR beta chain was carried out in a study of T cell repertoires in cytomegalovirus infection. V was trimmed by 10 bases and J by 9 bases, leaving 15 bases between them. The germline CDR1 and CDR2 sequences are MNHNS and SASEGT. The CDR3 loop spans 11 amino acids. TCRdb re-called the reads with MiXCR, one entry per CDR3 protein. Of about 440,000 distinct CDR3 sequences in the sample, about 33% were seen once. This clonotype has at least ten counts. This chain joins TRBV6-1 and TRBJ1-1; a weak D match, TRBD1 (5 bases). Sequenced input: PBMCs. The sequence came from a human donor in good health (CMV status not recorded). Some clones in this sample may be carry-over from other donors' samples. CDR3 DNA sequence: TGTGCCACCTCACGACAGAGTAAAGCTTTCTTT. It translates to CATSRQSKAFF.